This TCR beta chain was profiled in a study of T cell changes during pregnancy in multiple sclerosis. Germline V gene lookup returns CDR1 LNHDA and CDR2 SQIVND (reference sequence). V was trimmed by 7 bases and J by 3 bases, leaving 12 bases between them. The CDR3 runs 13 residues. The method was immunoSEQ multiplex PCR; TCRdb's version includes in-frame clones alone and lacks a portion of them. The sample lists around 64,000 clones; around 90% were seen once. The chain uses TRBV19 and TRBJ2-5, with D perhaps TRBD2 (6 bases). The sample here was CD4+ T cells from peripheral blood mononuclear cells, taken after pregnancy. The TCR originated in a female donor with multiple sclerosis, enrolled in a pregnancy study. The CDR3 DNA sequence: TGTGCCAGTAATAGCGGTGGGGAAGAGACCCAGTACTTC. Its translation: CASNSGGEETQYF.